What follows are 20 T cell receptor beta chains derived from one specimen sequenced in a study of blood T cell repertoires in COVID-19. The data were produced by immunoSEQ multiplex PCR, yet TCRdb's version contains in-frame clones alone and is incomplete. The sample has 200,000 to 250,000 clones, 88% seen once; the top ten hold 3% to 4%. Sequencing was performed on PBMCs or T cells enriched from blood (not recorded which). The receptors come from a woman in her thirties who had been exposed to COVID-19.

This clone has just a few counts. The chain recombines TRBV7-2 with TRBJ1-5; 8 bases fit TRBD1. In germline, CDR1 is SGHTA, CDR2 FQGNSA. The CDR3 consists of 15 residues. V trimming: 2 bases; J trimming: 7 bases; junction bases outside the gene matches: 7. The CDR3 DNA reads as TGTGCCAGCAGCTTATGGACAGGGACTAACCAGCCCCAGCATTTT. Protein: CASSLWTGTNQPQHF.

This clone was counted between two and nine times. The chain employs TRBV4-1 and TRBJ2-7; weak D call: TRBD2 (6 bases). The germline CDR1 and CDR2 sequences are MGHRA and YSYEKL. CDR3 length: 17 residues. The ends were cut back, 0 bases at V and 2 bases at J, with 17 bases in the middle. DNA of the CDR3: TGCGCCAGCAGCCAAGATCCGGGACTTTCCAGCACCTACGAGCAGTACTTC. Encoded protein: CASSQDPGLSSTYEQYF.

The J gene is TRBJ2-7, the V gene TRBV7-2, with D perhaps matching TRBD1 (5 bases). CDR3 size: 14 residues. Germline V gives CDR1 SGHTA, CDR2 FQGNSA. Trimming took 2 bases from V and 3 from J, leaving 11 bases between them. CDR3 DNA: TGTGCCAGCAGCTTAAGGGGTGGGATCTACGAGCAGTACTTC. Protein: CASSLRGGIYEQYF.

The V and J genes are TRBV28 and TRBJ2-2, with D tentatively TRBD2 (5 bases). The CDR3 consists of 14 residues. Trimming shortened V by 5 bases and J by 1 base, and 8 bases separated the two germline ends. The germline V gene encodes CDR1 MDHEN and CDR2 SYDVKM. CDR3 nucleotides: TGTGCCAGCAGTCCACTAGAGAACACCGGGGAGCTGTTTTTT. It translates to CASSPLENTGELFF. Filled out from reference TRBV28 and TRBJ2-2, the complete variable domain reads DVKVTQSSRYLVKRTGEKVFLECVQDMDHENMFWYRQDPGLGLRLIYFSYDVKMKEKGDIPEGYSVSREKKERFSLILESASTNQTSMYLCASSPLENTGELFFGEGSRLTVL.

The rearrangement uses TRBV5-1 and TRBJ2-3, with 10 bases lining up with TRBD2. Germline lookup yields CDR1 SGHRS and CDR2 YFSETQ. The CDR3 spans 18 residues. V lost 4 bases to trimming and J lost 0 bases; unmatched junction nucleotides: 11. The CDR3 region is CASSPLTSGATSTDTQYF. CDR3 sequence (DNA): TGCGCCAGCAGCCCTCTTACTAGCGGGGCCACTAGCACAGATACGCAGTATTTT.

This clone was found once. The chain couples TRBV28 to TRBJ2-3; no clear D. Germline CDR1 and CDR2: MDHEN and SYDVKM. V lost 3 bases to trimming and J lost 0 bases, with 7 bases between them. The CDR3 loop spans 14 amino acids. The CDR3 coding sequence is TGTGCCAGCAGTTTTCCATTTAGCACAGATACGCAGTATTTT. It specifies CASSFPFSTDTQYF.

The chain links TRBV12-5 to TRBJ2-2; maybe TRBD1 (5 bases). V lost 4 bases, J lost 4 bases, and 10 bases lay in between. Germline CDR1 LGHNT, CDR2 FRNRAP. This CDR3 is built from 14 residues. Written as DNA, the CDR3 is TGTGCTAGTGGTTGGGGCTTCACCACCGGGGAGCTGTTTTTT. Its translation: CASGWGFTTGELFF. The full variable domain, completed using reference TRBV12-5 and TRBJ2-2, is DARVTQTPRHKVTEMGQEVTMRCQPILGHNTVFWYRQTMMQGLELLAYFRNRAPLDDSGMPKDRFSAEMPDATLATLKIQPSEPRDSAVYFCASGWGFTTGELFFGEGSRLTVL.

CDR3 protein: CASSEVHSYYEQYF. CDR3 sequence (DNA): TGTGCCAGCAGTGAAGTTCACAGTTACTACGAGCAGTACTTC. The V and J genes are TRBV6-1 and TRBJ2-7; no definite D call. This CDR3 comprises 14 residues. CDR1 MNHNS and CDR2 SASEGT come from the germline V gene. The V end was cut by 1 base, the J end by 3 bases, with 10 bases between.

The J gene is TRBJ1-1, the V gene TRBV7-9; D gene ambiguous. Germline assignment: CDR1 SEHNR and CDR2 FQNEAQ (reference sequence). The CDR3 runs to 13 residues. The ends were cut back, 7 bases at V and 0 bases at J, with 9 bases in the middle. CDR3 DNA sequence: TGTGCCAGCAAAGGAGCGGTGAACACTGAAGCTTTCTTT. This codes for CASKGAVNTEAFF.

The chain combines TRBV9 with TRBJ2-1; TRBD1 matches at 10 bases. This CDR3 contains 16 residues. Germline loops: CDR1 SGDLS, CDR2 YYNGEE. V gave up 0 bases and J gave up 9 bases; unmatched junction bases: 9. The CDR3 DNA follows: TGTGCCAGCAGCGTAGGGGCGGGACAGGGGCACGGTGAGCAGTTCTTC. Protein: CASSVGAGQGHGEQFF. Full variable domain (missing parts from reference TRBV9 and TRBJ2-1): DSGVTQTPKHLITATGQRVTLRCSPRSGDLSVYWYQQSLDQGLQFLIQYYNGEERAKGNILERFSAQQFPDLHSELNLSSLELGDSALYFCASSVGAGQGHGEQFFGPGTRLTVL.

This clone came up once. This chain joins TRBV18 and TRBJ2-7, with 8 bases fitting TRBD2. Germline V CDR1 and CDR2: KGHSH, LQKENI. The length of the CDR3 is 19 residues. V was clipped by 1 base and J by 5 bases; unmatched bases: 19. The CDR3 sequence: CASSPLTGGRLARVNEQYF. CDR3 sequence (DNA): TGTGCCAGCTCACCACTGACGGGGGGTCGACTAGCGCGAGTCAACGAGCAGTACTTC.

The rearrangement uses TRBV4-1 and TRBJ2-7; TRBD1 matches 7 bases. From germline, CDR1 is MGHRA and CDR2 YSYEKL. The CDR3 is made up of 14 amino acids. The trim removed 0 bases at V and 5 bases at J, leaving 4 bases unmatched. The CDR3 loop is CASSQDDRVHEQYF. The DNA for the CDR3 is TGCGCCAGCAGCCAAGACGACAGGGTCCACGAGCAGTACTTC.

V gene TRBV11-3 combines with J gene TRBJ2-1; TRBD1 agrees at 8 bases. The CDR3 has 15 residues. The V gene end was trimmed by 4 bases and the J gene end by 4 bases; junction bases not matched to a gene: 6. Germline assignment: CDR1 SGHNT and CDR2 YENEEA. The CDR3 DNA reads as TGTGCCAGCAGCTCTGGCCGACAGGGGTACAATGAGCAGTTCTTC. This sequence encodes CASSSGRQGYNEQFF.

The chain employs TRBV19 and TRBJ1-4; 10 bases are a match to TRBD1. Trimming at V came to 5 bases and at J to 6 bases, leaving 9 bases not matched to a gene. This CDR3 comprises 16 residues. Germline-derived CDR1 and CDR2 are LNHDA and SQIVND (reference sequence). This CDR3 reads CASSPGQGILDEKLFF. The CDR3 DNA reads TGTGCCAGTAGTCCGGGACAGGGGATATTAGATGAAAAACTGTTTTTT. The full variable domain, completed using reference TRBV19 and TRBJ1-4, is DGGITQSPKYLFRKEGQNVTLSCEQNLNHDAMYWYRQDPGQGLRLIYYSQIVNDFQKGDIAEGYSVSREKKESFPLTVTSAQKNPTAFYLCASSPGQGILDEKLFFGSGTQLSVL.

The chain has TRBV4-2 and TRBJ1-6, with D perhaps matching TRBD1 (5 bases). This CDR3 is 16 amino acids long. V dropped 3 bases and J dropped 7 bases, with 16 bases sitting between them. The germline V gene has CDR1 LGHNA and CDR2 YNFKEQ. CDR3 in amino acids: CASSQAPKGLNSPLHF. Here the CDR3 DNA reads TGTGCCAGCAGCCAGGCCCCAAAGGGGTTAAATTCACCCCTCCACTTT.

There are a few counts of this clone. The chain combines TRBV5-4 with TRBJ2-7; D remains unclear. The CDR3 sequence is 14 residues long. Germline CDR1 and CDR2: SGHNT and YYREEE (reference sequence). V was cut by 0 bases and J by 0 bases, with 7 bases left in between. The CDR3 DNA sequence: TGTGCCAGCAGCTTGGCCGTCTCCTCCTACGAGCAGTACTTC. Translated: CASSLAVSSYEQYF.

Written as DNA, the CDR3 is TGTGCCAGCAGCGTAGGGGGGCTAGCAAGCGCCTACGAGCAGTACTTC. Its translation: CASSVGGLASAYEQYF. The chain links TRBV9 to TRBJ2-7; D is perhaps TRBD1 (6 bases). The length of the CDR3 is 16 residues. The ends were cut back, 0 bases at V and 2 bases at J, with 15 bases in the middle. Germline V CDR1 and CDR2: SGDLS, YYNGEE.

The V and J genes are TRBV25-1 and TRBJ2-3; 8 bases are shared with TRBD1. The CDR3 covers 17 residues. Germline CDR1 MGHDK, CDR2 SYGVNS. Trimming took 4 bases from V and 1 from J; bases not matched to a gene: 10. The CDR3 region is CASSGNFGQGGTDTQYF. The CDR3 DNA reads TGTGCCAGCAGTGGAAATTTCGGACAGGGTGGCACAGATACGCAGTATTTT.

The chain links TRBV27 to TRBJ2-7, with D maybe TRBD2 (5 bases). CDR1 and CDR2 (germline): MNHEY, SMNVEV (reference sequence). CDR3 length: 14 amino acids. Trimming removed 3 bases at V and 4 bases at J, with 13 bases between. CDR3 residues: CASSFGRAGYEQYF. The CDR3 DNA reads TGTGCCAGCAGTTTTGGCCGGGCGGGTTACGAGCAGTACTTC.

This clone was seen only a few times. The V gene is TRBV5-1, the J gene TRBJ2-7, with D maybe TRBD2 (6 bases). Germline CDR1 and CDR2: SGHRS and YFSETQ. V lost 0 bases, J lost 2 bases, and 9 bases lay in between. The CDR3 contains 14 residues. CDR3 nucleotides: TGCGCCAGCAGCTTGGATCCGGGGGCCTACGAGCAGTACTTC. Its translation: CASSLDPGAYEQYF.